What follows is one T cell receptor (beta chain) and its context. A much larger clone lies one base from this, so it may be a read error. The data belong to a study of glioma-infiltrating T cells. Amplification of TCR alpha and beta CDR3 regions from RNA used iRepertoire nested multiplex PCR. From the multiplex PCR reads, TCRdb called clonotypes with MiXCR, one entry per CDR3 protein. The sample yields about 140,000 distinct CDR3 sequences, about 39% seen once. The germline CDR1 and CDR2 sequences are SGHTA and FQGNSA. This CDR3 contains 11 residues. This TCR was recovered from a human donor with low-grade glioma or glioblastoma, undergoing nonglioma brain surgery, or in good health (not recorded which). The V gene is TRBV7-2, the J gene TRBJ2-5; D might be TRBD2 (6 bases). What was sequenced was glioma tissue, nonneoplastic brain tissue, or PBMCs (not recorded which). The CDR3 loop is CASRFGGTQYF. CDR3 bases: TGTGCCAGCCGCTTCGGGGGGACCCAGTACTTC.